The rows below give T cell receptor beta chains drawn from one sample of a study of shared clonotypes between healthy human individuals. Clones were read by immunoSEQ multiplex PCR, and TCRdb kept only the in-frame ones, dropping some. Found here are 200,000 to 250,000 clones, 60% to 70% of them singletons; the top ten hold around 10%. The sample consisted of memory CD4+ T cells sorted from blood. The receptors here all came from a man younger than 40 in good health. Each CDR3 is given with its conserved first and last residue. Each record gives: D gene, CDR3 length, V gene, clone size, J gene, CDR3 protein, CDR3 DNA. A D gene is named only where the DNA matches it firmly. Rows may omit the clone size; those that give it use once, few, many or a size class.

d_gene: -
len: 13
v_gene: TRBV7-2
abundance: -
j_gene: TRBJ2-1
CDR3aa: CASSLEDYNGQFF
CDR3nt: TGTGCCAGCAGCTTAGAGGATTACAATGGGCAGTTCTTC

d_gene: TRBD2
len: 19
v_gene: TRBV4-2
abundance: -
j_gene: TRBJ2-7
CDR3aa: CASSHQDMTLAGASYEQYF
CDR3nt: TGTGCCAGCAGCCACCAAGATATGACACTAGCGGGAGCTTCCTACGAGCAGTACTTC

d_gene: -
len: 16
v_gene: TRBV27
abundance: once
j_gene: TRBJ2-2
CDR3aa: CASSLGRQGNTGELFF
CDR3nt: TGTGCCAGCAGTTTGGGCCGTCAGGGCAACACCGGGGAGCTGTTTTTT

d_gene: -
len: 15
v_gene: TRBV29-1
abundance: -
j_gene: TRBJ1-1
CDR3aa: CSVEDGWGMNTEAFF
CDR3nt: TGCAGCGTTGAAGATGGGTGGGGGATGAACACTGAAGCTTTCTTT

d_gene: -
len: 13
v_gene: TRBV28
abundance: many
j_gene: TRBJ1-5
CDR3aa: CASSFGGNQPQHF
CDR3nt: TGTGCCAGCAGCTTTGGCGGCAATCAGCCCCAGCATTTT

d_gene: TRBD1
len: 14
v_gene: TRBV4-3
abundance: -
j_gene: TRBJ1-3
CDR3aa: CASSLRTGGNTIYF
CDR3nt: TGCGCCAGCAGCTTACGGACAGGGGGCAACACCATATATTTT

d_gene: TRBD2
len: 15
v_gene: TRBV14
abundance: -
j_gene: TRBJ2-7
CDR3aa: CASSRILAGAYEQYF
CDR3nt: TGTGCCAGCAGCCGGATACTAGCGGGAGCTTACGAGCAGTACTTC

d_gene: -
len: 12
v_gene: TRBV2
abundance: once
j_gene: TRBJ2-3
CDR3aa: CASIWETDTQYF
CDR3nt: TGTGCCAGCATTTGGGAGACAGATACGCAGTATTTT

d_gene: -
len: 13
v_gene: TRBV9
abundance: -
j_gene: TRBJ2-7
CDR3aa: CASSLEEDYEQYF
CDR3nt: TGTGCCAGCAGCCTTGAGGAGGACTACGAGCAGTACTTC

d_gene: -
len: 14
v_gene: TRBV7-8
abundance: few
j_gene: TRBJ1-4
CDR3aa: CASSLGQGIGKLFF
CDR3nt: TGTGCCAGCAGCTTGGGGCAGGGGATAGGAAAACTGTTTTTT

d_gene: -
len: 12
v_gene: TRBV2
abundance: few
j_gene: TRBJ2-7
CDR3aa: CASSESPYEQYF
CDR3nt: TGTGCCAGCAGTGAATCTCCTTACGAGCAGTACTTC

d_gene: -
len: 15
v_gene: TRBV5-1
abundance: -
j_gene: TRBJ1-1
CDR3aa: CASSLLGESNTEAFF
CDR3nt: TGCGCCAGCAGCTTGCTCGGCGAGTCGAACACTGAAGCTTTCTTT

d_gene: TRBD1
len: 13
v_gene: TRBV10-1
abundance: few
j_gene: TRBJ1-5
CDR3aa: CASSTGVGQPQHF
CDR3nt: TGCGCCAGCTCGACAGGGGTAGGGCAGCCCCAGCATTTT

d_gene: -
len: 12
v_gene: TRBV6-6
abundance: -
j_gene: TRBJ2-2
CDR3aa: CASRTGTGELFF
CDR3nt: TGTGCCAGCAGAACGGGTACCGGGGAGCTGTTTTTT

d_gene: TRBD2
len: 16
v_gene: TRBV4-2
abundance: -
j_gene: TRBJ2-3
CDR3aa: CASSQERRELRNTQYF
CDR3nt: TGTGCCAGCAGCCAAGAAAGGCGGGAGTTGAGAAATACGCAGTATTTT

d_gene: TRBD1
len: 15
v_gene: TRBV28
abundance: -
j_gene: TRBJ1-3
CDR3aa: CASSSTGLTRNTIYF
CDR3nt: TGTGCCAGCAGTTCGACAGGGTTAACAAGAAACACCATATATTTT

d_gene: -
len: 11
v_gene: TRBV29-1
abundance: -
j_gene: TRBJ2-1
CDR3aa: CSVVNYNEQFF
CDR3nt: TGCAGCGTCGTTAATTACAATGAGCAGTTCTTC

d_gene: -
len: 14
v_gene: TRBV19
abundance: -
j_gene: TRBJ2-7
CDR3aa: CASRISDSDYEQYF
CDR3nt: TGTGCCAGTAGAATCTCAGACAGTGATTACGAGCAGTACTTC

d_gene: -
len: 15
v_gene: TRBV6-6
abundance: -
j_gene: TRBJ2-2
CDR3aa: CASSYSRSNTGELFF
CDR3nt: TGTGCCAGCAGTTACTCGCGGAGTAACACCGGGGAGCTGTTTTTT

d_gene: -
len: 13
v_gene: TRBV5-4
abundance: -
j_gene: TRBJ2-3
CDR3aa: CASSGRNTDTQYF
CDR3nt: TGTGCCAGCAGCGGGAGGAACACAGATACGCAGTATTTT

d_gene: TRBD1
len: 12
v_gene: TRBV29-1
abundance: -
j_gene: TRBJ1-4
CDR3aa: CSVGTANEKLFF
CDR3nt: TGCAGCGTCGGGACAGCTAATGAAAAACTGTTTTTT

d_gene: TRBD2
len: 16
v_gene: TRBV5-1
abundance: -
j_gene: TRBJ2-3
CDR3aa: CASSLATSGRSDTQYF
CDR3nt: TGCGCCAGCAGCTTGGCGACTAGCGGGAGATCAGATACGCAGTATTTT

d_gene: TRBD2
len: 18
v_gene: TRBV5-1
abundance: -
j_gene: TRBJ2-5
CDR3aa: CASRFGLAGDIRTETQYF
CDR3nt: TGCGCCAGCAGATTTGGACTAGCGGGAGACATCCGGACAGAGACCCAGTACTTC

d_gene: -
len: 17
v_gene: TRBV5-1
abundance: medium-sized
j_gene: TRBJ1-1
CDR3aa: CASSSNRPLGGNTEAFF
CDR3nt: TGCGCCAGCAGCTCGAACCGCCCCCTAGGGGGGAACACTGAAGCTTTCTTT

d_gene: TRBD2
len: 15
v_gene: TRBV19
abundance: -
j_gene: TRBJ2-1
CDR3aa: CASSIREGRDNEQFF
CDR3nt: TGTGCCAGTAGTATACGGGAGGGCCGCGACAATGAGCAGTTCTTC

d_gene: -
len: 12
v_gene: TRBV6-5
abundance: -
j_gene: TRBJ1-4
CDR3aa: CASSRDQEKLFF
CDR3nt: TGTGCCAGCAGCAGAGATCAAGAAAAACTGTTTTTT

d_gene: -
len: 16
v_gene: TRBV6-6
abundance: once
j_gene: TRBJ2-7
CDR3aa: CASSNRGRERIHEQYF
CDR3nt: TGTGCCAGCAGTAACCGGGGTAGGGAAAGAATCCACGAGCAGTACTTC

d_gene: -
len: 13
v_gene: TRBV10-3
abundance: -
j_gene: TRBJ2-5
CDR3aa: CAISTVGAETQYF
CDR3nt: TGTGCCATCAGTACGGTCGGGGCGGAGACCCAGTACTTC

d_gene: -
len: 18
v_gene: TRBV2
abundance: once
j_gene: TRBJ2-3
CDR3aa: CASSEEGTAAGVRNTQYF
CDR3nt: TGTGCCAGCAGTGAAGAAGGGACAGCTGCGGGAGTAAGGAATACGCAGTATTTT

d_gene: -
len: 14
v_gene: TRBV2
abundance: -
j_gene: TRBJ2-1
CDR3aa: CASSVLLKLGEQFF
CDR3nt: TGTGCCAGCAGTGTGCTCCTGAAGCTGGGCGAGCAGTTCTTC

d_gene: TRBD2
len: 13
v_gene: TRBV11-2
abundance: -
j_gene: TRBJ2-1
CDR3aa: CASSFLAGREQFF
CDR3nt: TGTGCCAGCAGCTTTCTAGCGGGGCGGGAGCAGTTCTTC

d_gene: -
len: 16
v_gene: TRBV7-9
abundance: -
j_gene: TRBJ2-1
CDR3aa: CASSFMEGIFYNEQFF
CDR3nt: TGTGCCAGCAGCTTCATGGAGGGGATCTTCTACAATGAGCAGTTCTTC

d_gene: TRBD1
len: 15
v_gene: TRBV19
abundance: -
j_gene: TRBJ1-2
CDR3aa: CASDDRDRVGYGYTF
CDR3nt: TGTGCCAGTGACGACCGCGACAGGGTTGGCTATGGCTACACCTTC

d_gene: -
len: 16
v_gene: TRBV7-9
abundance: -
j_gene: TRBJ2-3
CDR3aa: CASSWRPSSSTDTQYF
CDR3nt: TGTGCCAGCAGCTGGAGACCCAGCAGTAGCACAGATACGCAGTATTTT

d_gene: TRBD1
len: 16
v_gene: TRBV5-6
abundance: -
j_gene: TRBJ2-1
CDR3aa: CASSRGQGGSYNEQFF
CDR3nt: TGTGCCAGCAGCAGAGGACAGGGGGGTTCCTACAATGAGCAGTTCTTC

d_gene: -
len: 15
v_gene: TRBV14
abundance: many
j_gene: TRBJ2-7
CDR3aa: CASSPRWANSYEQYF
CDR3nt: TGTGCCAGCAGCCCCCGATGGGCGAACTCCTACGAGCAGTACTTC

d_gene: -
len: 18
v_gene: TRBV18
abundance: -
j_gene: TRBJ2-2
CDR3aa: CASSPRKGRVRDTGELFF
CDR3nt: TGTGCCAGCTCACCTCGTAAGGGGCGGGTCCGCGACACCGGGGAGCTGTTTTTT

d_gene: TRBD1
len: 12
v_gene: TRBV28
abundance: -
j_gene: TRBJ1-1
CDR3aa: CASRYDRDRAFF
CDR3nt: TGTGCCAGCAGGTACGACAGGGATAGGGCTTTCTTT

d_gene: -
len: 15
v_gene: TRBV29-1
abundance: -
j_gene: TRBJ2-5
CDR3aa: CSTTGASSPGETQYF
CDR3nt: TGCAGCACCACCGGGGCTAGCTCTCCTGGAGAGACCCAGTACTTC

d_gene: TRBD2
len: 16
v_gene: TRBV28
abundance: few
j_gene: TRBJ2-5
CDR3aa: CASSPLPGLALETQYF
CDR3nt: TGTGCCAGCAGCCCATTACCCGGACTAGCGCTAGAGACCCAGTACTTC

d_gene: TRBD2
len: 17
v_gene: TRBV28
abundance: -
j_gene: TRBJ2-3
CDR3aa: CASSLAGATFGPDTQYF
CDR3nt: TGTGCCAGCAGTTTAGCGGGAGCGACCTTTGGGCCAGATACGCAGTATTTT

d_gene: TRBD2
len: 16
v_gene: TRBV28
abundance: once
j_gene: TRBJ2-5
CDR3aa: CASSPSTASGRETQYF
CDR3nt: TGTGCCAGCAGTCCTAGTACGGCTAGCGGGAGAGAGACCCAGTACTTC

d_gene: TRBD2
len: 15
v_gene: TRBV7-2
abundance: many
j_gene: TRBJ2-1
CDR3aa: CASSVAGGGINEQFF
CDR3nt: TGTGCCAGCAGCGTAGCGGGAGGAGGAATCAATGAGCAGTTCTTC

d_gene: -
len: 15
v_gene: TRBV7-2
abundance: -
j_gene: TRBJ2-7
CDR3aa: CASSLQAGDTYEQYF
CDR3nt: TGTGCCAGCAGCTTACAGGCGGGGGACACCTACGAGCAGTACTTC

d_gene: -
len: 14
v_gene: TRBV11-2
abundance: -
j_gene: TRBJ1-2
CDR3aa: CASSLDQGFRGYTF
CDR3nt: TGTGCCAGCAGCTTAGATCAGGGTTTCCGTGGCTACACCTTC

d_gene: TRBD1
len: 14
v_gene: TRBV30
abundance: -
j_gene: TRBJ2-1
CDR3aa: CAWSPGQPNNEQFF
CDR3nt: TGTGCCTGGAGTCCGGGACAGCCTAACAATGAGCAGTTCTTC

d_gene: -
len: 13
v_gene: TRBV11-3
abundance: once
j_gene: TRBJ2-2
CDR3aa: CASSLVLGGELFF
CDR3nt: TGTGCCAGCAGCTTAGTCTTAGGCGGGGAGCTGTTTTTT

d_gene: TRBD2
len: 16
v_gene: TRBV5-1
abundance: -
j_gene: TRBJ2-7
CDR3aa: CASSSGLAGGPYEQYF
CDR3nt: TGCGCCAGCAGCTCGGGACTAGCGGGAGGGCCTTACGAGCAGTACTTC

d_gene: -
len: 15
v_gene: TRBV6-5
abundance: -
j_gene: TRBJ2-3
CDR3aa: CASRAGGSGADTQYF
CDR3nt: TGTGCCAGCCGGGCGGGCGGTTCTGGGGCAGATACGCAGTATTTT

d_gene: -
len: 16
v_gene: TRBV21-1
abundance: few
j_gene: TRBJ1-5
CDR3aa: CASRTPGQKSNQPQHF
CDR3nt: TGTGCCAGCAGAACCCCGGGACAGAAGAGCAATCAGCCCCAGCATTTT

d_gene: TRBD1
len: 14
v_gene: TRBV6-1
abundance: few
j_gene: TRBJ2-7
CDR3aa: CASLGQGGTYEQYF
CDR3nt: TGTGCCAGCCTTGGACAGGGGGGGACCTACGAGCAGTACTTC

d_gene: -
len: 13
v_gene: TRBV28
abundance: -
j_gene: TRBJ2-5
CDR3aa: CASSLVYQETQYF
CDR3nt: TGTGCCAGCAGTTTGGTGTACCAAGAGACCCAGTACTTC

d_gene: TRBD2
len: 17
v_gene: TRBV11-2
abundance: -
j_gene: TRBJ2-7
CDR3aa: CASSLVGSASGNYEQYF
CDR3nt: TGTGCCAGCAGCTTAGTAGGCTCGGCTAGCGGGAACTACGAGCAGTACTTC

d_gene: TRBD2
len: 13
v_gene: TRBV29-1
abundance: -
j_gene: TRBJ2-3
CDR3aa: CSAERGSTDTQYF
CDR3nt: TGCAGCGCGGAGCGGGGCAGCACAGATACGCAGTATTTT

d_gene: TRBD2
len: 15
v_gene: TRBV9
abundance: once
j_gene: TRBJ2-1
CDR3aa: CASSVGTSGYNEQFF
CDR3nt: TGTGCCAGCAGCGTAGGGACTAGCGGGTACAATGAGCAGTTCTTC

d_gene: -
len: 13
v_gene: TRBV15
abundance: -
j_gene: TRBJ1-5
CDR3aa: CATSRDRRGVQHF
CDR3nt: TGTGCCACCAGCAGAGATAGGCGAGGGGTCCAGCATTTT